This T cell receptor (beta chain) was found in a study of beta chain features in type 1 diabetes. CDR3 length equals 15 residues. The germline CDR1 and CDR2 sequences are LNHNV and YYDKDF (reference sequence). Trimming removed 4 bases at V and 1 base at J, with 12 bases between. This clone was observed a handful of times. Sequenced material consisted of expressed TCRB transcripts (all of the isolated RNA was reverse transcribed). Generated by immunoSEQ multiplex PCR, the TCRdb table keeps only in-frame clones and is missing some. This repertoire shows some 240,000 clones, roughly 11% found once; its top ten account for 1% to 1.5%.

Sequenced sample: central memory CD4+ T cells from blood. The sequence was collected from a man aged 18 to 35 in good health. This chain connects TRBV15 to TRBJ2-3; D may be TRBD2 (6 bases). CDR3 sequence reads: CATSINRRGTDTQYF. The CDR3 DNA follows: TGTGCCACCAGCATTAACAGGAGGGGCACAGATACGCAGTATTTT.